The TCR beta chain described here comes from a study of shared clonotypes between healthy human individuals. Whole-study context: Three plates each covered CD4 naive and memory; CD8 naive two, CD8 memory one.

Overall study findings and caveats: Clonotypes shared by all four sorted-subset donors had higher generation probabilities than non-shared clonotypes.

CD4+ cell separation produced CD45RA+ naive and CD45RA-negative memory subsets. A single count supports this clone. Its antigen is unidentified. Germline V gene sequence: CDR1 SGHAT, CDR2 FQNNGV. V was pared by 5 bases and J by 2 bases, with 9 bases between. The CDR3 is 13 amino acids. Profiled with immunoSEQ multiplex PCR; TCRdb holds only in-frame clones, not every one. The sample has over 1.4 million clones, approximately 97% seen once. Sequencing was performed on naive CD4+ T cells sorted from blood. Subset given: CD45RA+ positively selected. The V and J genes are TRBV11-2 and TRBJ1-1, with D uncertain. The source is a man under 40 in good health. For the CDR3, the DNA is TGTGCCAGCAGCGTCCGGGTCAACACTGAAGCTTTCTTT. Residues: CASSVRVNTEAFF.